Each of the 24 T cell receptor beta chains below was sequenced from the same sample in a study of OX40 agonist ivuxolimab in advanced cancers. Only in-frame clones appear in the TCRdb table, and some are missing; sequencing was by immunoSEQ multiplex PCR. The sample holds 48,000 or so clones, less than 85% seen once. Specimen: CD4+ or CD8+ T cells sorted from blood, collected in a trial of the OX40 agonist ivuxolimab. The receptors originated from an adult with an advanced solid tumor such as melanoma, head and neck, liver or kidney cancer.

CDR3 DNA sequence: TGTGCCAGCAGCCAACTCCAGAACACCGGGGAGCTGTTTTTT. Its protein product is CASSQLQNTGELFF. The gene calls are TRBV11-3 and TRBJ2-2, with D hard to call. Germline V gives CDR1 SGHNT, CDR2 YENEEA. There are 14 residues in the CDR3. V lost 5 bases and J 1 base, leaving 8 bases between the germline ends. Full variable domain (missing parts from reference TRBV11-3 and TRBJ2-2): EAGVVQSPRYKIIEKKQPVAFWCNPISGHNTLYWYLQNLGQGPELLIRYENEEAVDDSQLPKDRFSAERLKGVDSTLKIQPAELGDSAVYLCASSQLQNTGELFFGEGSRLTVL.

The rearrangement joins TRBV19 to TRBJ1-1; tentative D call: TRBD1 (5 bases). Trimming pared 4 bases from V and 1 base from J, leaving 13 bases between. Germline V CDR1 and CDR2: LNHDA, SQIVND (reference sequence). This CDR3 region has 15 residues. The CDR3 sequence is CASSNTWGGNTEAFF. In DNA, the CDR3 is TGTGCCAGTAGTAATACCTGGGGGGGGAACACTGAAGCTTTCTTT.

In regard to this clone: The junction departs from germline at one end; a sequencing error may be responsible. This rearrangement joins TRBV11-3 to TRBJ2-5; D perhaps matches TRBD2 (6 bases). The better agreement between TRBJ2-7 and the DNA end casts doubt on the J call. Germline V gives CDR1 SGHNT, CDR2 YENEEA. The CDR3 sequence is 15 residues long. The CDR3 region has the DNA TGTGCCAGCAGCTTAGACCCAGGGAGGTCCTCCGAGCAGTACTTC. Protein: CASSLDPGRSSEQYF.

A single count supports this clone. The J gene is TRBJ2-1, the V gene TRBV4-2, with 12 bases lining up with TRBD2. CDR3 length equals 20 residues. The germline V gene encodes CDR1 LGHNA and CDR2 YNFKEQ. V lost 1 base and J lost 0; bases outside the gene matches: 10. In DNA, the CDR3 is TGTGCCAGCAGCCAAGTAGGGCTAGCGGGAGGGCCTTTCTCCTACAATGAGCAGTTCTTC. Translation: CASSQVGLAGGPFSYNEQFF.

The chain's CDR3 is CASSGSGTDNEKLFF. The CDR3, as DNA: TGTGCCAGTAGTGGCTCCGGGACAGATAATGAAAAACTGTTTTTT. The chain has TRBV19 and TRBJ1-4, with 7 bases aligning to TRBD1. This CDR3 contains 15 residues. Germline trimming cut 5 bases from V and 4 bases from J; bases unmatched to any gene: 7. CDR1 LNHDA and CDR2 SQIVND come from the germline V gene (reference sequence).

This chain links TRBV7-8 with TRBJ2-7; TRBD1 might be the D (5 bases). The V gene's germline CDR1 is SGHVS and CDR2 FQNEAQ. The CDR3 is 14 amino acids. Trimming pared 1 base from V and 4 bases from J, leaving 11 bases between. The CDR3 is CASSLVGAGYEQYF. CDR3 DNA sequence: TGTGCCAGCAGCTTAGTTGGGGCTGGATACGAGCAGTACTTC.

The V call is TRBV27, the J call TRBJ1-6; maybe TRBD1 (5 bases). The CDR3 runs 14 residues. Trimming took 3 bases from V and 7 from J, leaving 10 bases between them. Germline values: CDR1 MNHEY, CDR2 SMNVEV (reference sequence). CDR3: CASSFRGANSPLHF. The CDR3 coding sequence is TGTGCCAGCAGTTTCAGAGGGGCCAATTCACCCCTCCACTTT.

The V call is TRBV27, the J call TRBJ2-1, with no clear D. Germline values: CDR1 MNHEY, CDR2 SMNVEV (reference sequence). Trimming removed 4 bases at V and 7 bases at J, with 5 bases between. The CDR3 runs 11 residues. As DNA, the CDR3 is TGTGCCAGCAGTTACATGAATGAGCAGTTCTTC. Translated: CASSYMNEQFF.

The V call is TRBV5-1, the J call TRBJ1-1; a possible D gene is TRBD1 (5 bases). Trimming left V 3 bases short and J 0 bases short, with 15 bases between. The CDR3 is made up of 16 amino acids. Germline CDR1 reads SGHRS; CDR2 reads YFSETQ. CDR3 bases: TGCGCCAGCAGCTCCGTACAGGCCCTAGTGAACACTGAAGCTTTCTTT. Amino acids: CASSSVQALVNTEAFF.

This clone was observed a handful of times. The chain carries TRBV7-9 and TRBJ2-7; 7 nucleotides align to TRBD1. V gave up 0 bases and J gave up 5 bases; unmatched junction bases: 1. The CDR3 covers 13 residues. Germline V gives CDR1 SEHNR, CDR2 FQNEAQ (reference sequence). The CDR3 region has the DNA TGTGCCAGCAGCTTAGCACAGGGGCACGAGCAGTACTTC. This translates into CASSLAQGHEQYF.

CDR3 nucleotide sequence: TGTGCCAGCAGCTTGGGGCCTTGGAGGCACACAGATACGCAGTATTTT. Translating gives CASSLGPWRHTDTQYF. The rearrangement joins TRBV5-8 to TRBJ2-3; D possibly corresponds to TRBD2 (5 bases). This CDR3 has 16 residues. The V end was cut by 0 bases, the J end by 2 bases, with 13 bases between. The germline CDR1 and CDR2 sequences are SGHTS and YDEGEE.

The chain uses TRBV4-1 and TRBJ2-3, with no clear D. V was cut by 0 bases and J by 2 bases, with 15 bases left in between. The length of the CDR3 is 17 residues. Germline-derived CDR1 and CDR2 are MGHRA and YSYEKL. CDR3 protein: CASSQDVGRSNTDTQYF. The CDR3 DNA follows: TGCGCCAGCAGCCAAGATGTAGGACGGTCCAACACAGATACGCAGTATTTT.

The CDR3 nucleotides read TGCAGTGCTAGAGCAGCTTTCTTT. This translates into CSARAAFF. The chain recombines TRBV20-1 with TRBJ1-1, with D hard to call. Between the trimmed V and J ends, which lost 1 base and 10 bases, there was a span of 1 base. This CDR3 comprises 8 residues. Germline-derived CDR1 and CDR2 are DFQATT and SNEGSKA (reference sequence).

This clone was seen more than once but under ten times. The V gene is TRBV9, the J gene TRBJ2-7, with 8 bases aligning to TRBD1. The germline CDR1 and CDR2 sequences are SGDLS and YYNGEE. The CDR3 spans 16 residues. The junction had 15 bases not matched to a gene; V was cut back by 4 bases and J by 6 bases. The CDR3 reads CASSLRTGIAAGEQYF. As DNA, the CDR3 is TGTGCCAGCAGCTTACGGACAGGGATCGCAGCGGGCGAGCAGTACTTC.

The sample holds one count of this clone. The chain recombines TRBV28 with TRBJ2-3; the D is unclear. This CDR3 spans 15 amino acids. V lost 6 bases, J lost 4 bases, and 17 bases lay in between. Germline V gene sequence: CDR1 MDHEN, CDR2 SYDVKM. In DNA form, the CDR3 reads TGTGCCAGCAGAGAAGCCCTCGGGTGGGCAGATACGCAGTATTTT. It specifies CASREALGWADTQYF. The variable domain in full, with the rest retrieved from reference TRBV28 and TRBJ2-3, is DVKVTQSSRYLVKRTGEKVFLECVQDMDHENMFWYRQDPGLGLRLIYFSYDVKMKEKGDIPEGYSVSREKKERFSLILESASTNQTSMYLCASREALGWADTQYFGPGTRLTVL.

This chain connects TRBV7-3 to TRBJ2-3; D may be TRBD1 (5 bases). Per the germline V gene, CDR1 is SGHTA and CDR2 is FQGTGA. This CDR3 spans 15 amino acids. V lost 4 bases and J 1 base, leaving 12 bases between the germline ends. The CDR3 is CASSSSQTGTDTQYF. For the CDR3, the DNA is TGTGCCAGCAGCTCTTCCCAGACAGGCACAGATACGCAGTATTTT.

Of note for this clone: At one boundary the junction diverges from the germline segment, which might be a read error. The chain is built from TRBV6-5 and TRBJ2-1, with D possibly TRBD2 on 6 matching bases. Germline V gene lookup returns CDR1 MNHEY and CDR2 SVGAGI. The CDR3 covers 12 residues. The CDR3 loop reads CASSYSSSVWLF. In nucleotides, the CDR3 is TGTGCCAGCAGTTACTCGTCTAGCGTCTGGCTCTTC.

The chain joins TRBV13 to TRBJ2-3; 10 bases agree with TRBD2. Germline loops: CDR1 PRHDT, CDR2 FYEKMQ (reference sequence). With V trimmed by 5 bases and J by 2 bases, 10 bases remained unmatched. The CDR3 is made up of 17 amino acids. DNA of the CDR3: TGTGCCAGCAGCGCTACCCTAGCGGGGGCGGTCACAGATACGCAGTATTTT. Translation: CASSATLAGAVTDTQYF.

This clone occurred a few times. The chain has TRBV30 and TRBJ2-7; D possibly uses TRBD1 or TRBD2 (5 bases each). This CDR3 contains 17 residues. Germline CDR1 GTSNPN, CDR2 SVGIG (reference sequence). V lost 5 bases and J 8 bases, leaving 31 bases between the germline ends. The CDR3 spells CAWVGRKNRDPQVKQYF. The CDR3 nucleotides are TGTGCCTGGGTGGGGCGGAAAAACCGGGACCCCCAGGTAAAGCAGTACTTC.

The chain links TRBV7-2 to TRBJ1-2; possible D gene TRBD1, 6 bases. The V gene's germline CDR1 is SGHTA and CDR2 FQGNSA. This CDR3 is built from 17 residues. Trimming stripped 4 bases from V and 2 bases from J, with 20 bases between. DNA of the CDR3: TGTGCCAGCAGCTCCGTCAGGGGTCGCGATTTAAACTATGGCTACACCTTC. Protein product: CASSSVRGRDLNYGYTF.

This rearrangement joins TRBV5-1 to TRBJ1-1; D perhaps matches TRBD1 (5 bases). The CDR3 runs to 15 residues. Germline V gives CDR1 SGHRS, CDR2 YFSETQ. V lost 0 bases, J lost 4 bases, and 13 bases lay in between. The CDR3 DNA is TGCGCCAGCAGCTTGGCGGTTGTGGGGGGCACTGAAGCTTTCTTT. Residues: CASSLAVVGGTEAFF.

This clone was seen more than once but under ten times. The V gene is TRBV18, the J gene TRBJ1-5, with 7 bases fitting TRBD1. Trimming cost V 1 base and J 3 bases; bases outside gene matches: 3. CDR3 size: 15 residues. From germline, CDR1 is KGHSH and CDR2 LQKENI. CDR3 loop: CASSPQGGLNQPQHF. CDR3 bases: TGTGCCAGCTCACCACAAGGGGGCCTCAATCAGCCCCAGCATTTT.

The CDR3 DNA reads TGCGCCAGCAGCCACTCGGGGGACTCTCTCTATGGCTACACCTTC. It codes for CASSHSGDSLYGYTF. The chain is built from TRBV5-1 and TRBJ1-2; TRBD1 is a possible D gene (5 bases). The V end lost 4 bases, the J end lost 4 bases, and 17 bases lay between the germline ends. The CDR3 length is 15 residues. Germline lookup yields CDR1 SGHRS and CDR2 YFSETQ.

The chain combines TRBV7-2 with TRBJ1-2; 8 bases map to TRBD1. Germline lookup yields CDR1 SGHTA and CDR2 FQGNSA. V shed 5 bases and J 4 bases; nucleotides not matched to a gene: 6. The length of the CDR3 is 14 residues. The CDR3 sequence is CASSLGQGSYGYTF. CDR3 sequence (DNA): TGTGCCAGCAGCCTAGGACAGGGTAGCTATGGCTACACCTTC. Complete variable domain (other parts from reference TRBV7-2 and TRBJ1-2): GAGVSQSPSNKVTEKGKDVELRCDPISGHTALYWYRQSLGQGLEFLIYFQGNSAPDKSGLPSDRFSAERTGGSVSTLTIQRTQQEDSAVYLCASSLGQGSYGYTFGSGTRLTVV.